The TCR beta chain described here comes from a study of tumour-infiltrating T cells in Burkitt lymphoma. Study details: All epidemiological Burkitt lymphoma subtypes were represented in the cohort.

Points on this clone: Other DNA sequences in this specimen translate into the identical CDR3.

Clones were sequenced by immunoSEQ multiplex PCR, and TCRdb holds only the in-frame ones, with some missing. The sample has about 670 clones; roughly 96% are singletons. The V gene lost 0 bases and the J gene lost 4 bases, with 7 bases spanning the gap. The CDR3 totals 13 residues. Germline V gene lookup returns CDR1 GTSNPN and CDR2 SVGIG (reference sequence). The receptor's source is a human donor with Burkitt lymphoma. The material sequenced was tumor tissue. The chain recombines TRBV30 with TRBJ1-5; D not certain. The CDR3 reads CAWSVRGNQPQHF. The DNA for the CDR3 is TGTGCCTGGAGTGTACGGGGAAATCAGCCCCAGCATTTT.